Sequencing of this TCR beta chain was carried out in a study of T-cell memory formation after mild COVID-19. The CDR3 has 15 residues. Trimming left V 4 bases short and J 4 bases short, with 16 bases between. Germline V gene lookup returns CDR1 MNHEY and CDR2 SVGEGT. TCRdb reanalysed the 5' RACE reads using MiXCR and keeps one entry per CDR3 protein. The sample shows hundreds of thousands of distinct CDR3 sequences, about 20% of them seen only once. The V gene is TRBV6-2 or TRBV6-3, the J gene TRBJ1-2, with D possibly being TRBD1 (5 bases). The TCR was taken from an adult woman who had mild COVID-19 (a few samples of this study predate the infection). Cell type and time point are not known. The specimen sequenced was PBMCs or a T cell subset sorted from them (not recorded which). Here the CDR3 reads CASSSPAGTGYGYTF. The CDR3 DNA reads as TGTGCCAGCAGTTCTCCGGCAGGGACGGGCTATGGCTACACCTTC.